The 8 T cell receptor beta chains reported below all come from one sample, sequenced in a study of molecular identifiers for immune sequencing clone quantification. TCRdb fed the PCR reads into MiXCR, producing one record per CDR3 protein. The profile shows about 320,000 distinct CDR3 sequences, around 21% of them singletons. The sequenced material came from naive CD8+ T cells from blood, with Jurkat cell RNA spiked in. Regarding subset: FACS-sorted CD8+CD4-CCR7+CD45RA+ naive T cells. These receptors all stem from a human donor in good health. Some libraries in this study had Jurkat cell RNA spiked in.

This clonotype was detected many times. The chain is built from TRBV5-5 and TRBJ2-3, with a weak D call TRBD1 (5 bases). There are 15 residues in the CDR3. Per germline, CDR1 SGHKS and CDR2 YYEKEE (reference sequence). V dropped 4 bases and J dropped 0 bases, with 12 bases sitting between them. The CDR3 DNA is TGTGCCAGCAGCCTCGACAGTAGTAGCACAGATACGCAGTATTTT. It codes for CASSLDSSSTDTQYF.

There are a few counts of this clonotype. This chain uses TRBV19 with TRBJ2-2; no clear D. V lost 7 bases and J 3 bases, leaving 6 bases between the germline ends. The CDR3 covers 12 residues. Germline loops: CDR1 LNHDA, CDR2 SQIVND (reference sequence). For the CDR3, the DNA is TGTGCCAGTACCTCGTACACCGGGGAGCTGTTTTTT. It specifies CASTSYTGELFF.

This chain uses TRBV6-5 with TRBJ2-3; TRBD1 is a possible D gene (5 bases). The length of the CDR3 is 17 residues. Germline V CDR1 and CDR2: MNHEY, SVGAGI. V was shortened by 4 bases and J by 3 bases, with 20 bases between the two germline ends. The DNA for the CDR3 is TGTGCCAGCAGTTCTCCCAACAGGTGTCTGGCAACAGATACGCAGTATTTT. This gives the protein CASSSPNRCLATDTQYF.

The chain joins TRBV7-9 to TRBJ1-2; D gene ambiguous. The CDR3 loop spans 14 amino acids. With 0 bases removed from V and 4 bases from J, the gap between germline ends came to 9 bases. CDR1 is SEHNR and CDR2 is FQNEAQ in the germline V gene (reference sequence). Written as DNA, the CDR3 is TGTGCCAGCAGCTTAGCGGGTTCAGGCTATGGCTACACCTTC. Its protein is CASSLAGSGYGYTF.

V and J are TRBV30 and TRBJ2-7, with D unresolved. V was cut by 2 bases and J by 3 bases, with 8 bases left in between. This CDR3 has 12 residues. Germline lookup yields CDR1 GTSNPN and CDR2 SVGIG (reference sequence). This chain's CDR3 is CAWSSEVYEQYF. The CDR3 DNA is TGTGCCTGGAGTTCGGAAGTCTACGAGCAGTACTTC.

In its sample, this clonotype was seen many times. The rearrangement joins TRBV14 to TRBJ2-2; D ambiguous. The V end was cut by 2 bases, the J end by 4 bases, with 5 bases between. The CDR3 loop spans 13 amino acids. CDR1 SGHDN and CDR2 FVKESK come from the germline V gene. The CDR3: CASSQFSTGELFF. The CDR3 DNA reads as TGTGCCAGCAGCCAATTTTCCACCGGGGAGCTGTTTTTT.

This clonotype was recorded many times. Mismatch with germline at one junction end may stem from a read error. The chain joins TRBV10-1 to TRBJ1-5; no firm D call. This CDR3 contains 13 residues. The germline gives CDR1 WNHNN, CDR2 SYGVQD (reference sequence). The CDR3 region is CASSRSYNQPQHF. DNA of the CDR3: TGTGCCAGCAGCCGGTCTTACAATCAGCCCCAGCATTTT.

The sample holds many counts of this clonotype. V and J are TRBV7-2 and TRBJ2-7; possible D gene TRBD2, 7 bases. The CDR3 loop spans 15 amino acids. In germline, CDR1 is SGHTA, CDR2 FQGNSA. Between the trimmed V and J ends, which lost 0 bases and 3 bases, there was a span of 12 bases. The CDR3 sequence: CASSLAGGPGYEQYF. CDR3 nucleotides: TGTGCCAGCAGCTTAGCGGGGGGGCCTGGCTACGAGCAGTACTTC.